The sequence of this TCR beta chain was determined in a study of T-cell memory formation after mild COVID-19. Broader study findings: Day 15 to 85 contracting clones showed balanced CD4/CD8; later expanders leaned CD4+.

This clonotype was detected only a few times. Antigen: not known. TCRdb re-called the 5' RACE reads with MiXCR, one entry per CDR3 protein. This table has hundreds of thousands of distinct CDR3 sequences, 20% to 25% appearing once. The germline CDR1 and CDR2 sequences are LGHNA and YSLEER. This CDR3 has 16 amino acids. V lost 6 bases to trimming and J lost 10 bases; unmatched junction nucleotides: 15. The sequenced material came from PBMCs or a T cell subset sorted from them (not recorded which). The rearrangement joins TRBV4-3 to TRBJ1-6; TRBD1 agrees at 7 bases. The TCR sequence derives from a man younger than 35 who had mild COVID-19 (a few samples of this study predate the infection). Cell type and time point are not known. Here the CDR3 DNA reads TGCGCCAGCAGTCCACAGGGGTTTTGGGGAGGATCACCCCTCCACTTT. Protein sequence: CASSPQGFWGGSPLHF.